The 13 T cell receptor beta chains presented below share a single source sample, sequenced in a study of blood T cells in healthy people across ages. Then a second PCR, running about 6 to 12 cycles, was carried out with a sample-barcoded 5' primer and a J-beta primer mix. TCRdb itself ran the 5' RACE reads through MiXCR, one entry per CDR3 protein. The sample contains hundreds of thousands of distinct CDR3 sequences, 40% to 65% of which appear only once. Material for sequencing was blood. These receptors were taken from a woman of 80 years or more in good health.

The V call is TRBV3-1, the J call TRBJ2-7, with 8 bases that match TRBD2. V trimming: 1 base; J trimming: 0 bases; junction bases outside the gene matches: 8. Germline V gene sequence: CDR1 LGHDT, CDR2 YNNKEL (reference sequence). This CDR3 is built from 17 residues. For the CDR3, the DNA is TGTGCCAGCAGCCAAGGTCCCCCTACTAGCGGCTCCTACGAGCAGTACTTC. This encodes CASSQGPPTSGSYEQYF.

The chain recombines TRBV5-1 with TRBJ1-6, with 7 bases identical to TRBD1. V was clipped by 4 bases and J by 7 bases; unmatched bases: 11. Germline-derived CDR1 and CDR2 are SGHRS and YFSETQ. This CDR3 is built from 16 residues. CDR3 amino acids: CASSDLDRSLNSPLHF. In nucleotides, the CDR3 is TGCGCCAGCAGCGACCTGGACAGGTCCCTCAATTCACCCCTCCACTTT.

CDR3 DNA sequence: TGTGCCAGCAGTTACCCACCTAATCAGCCCCAGCATTTT. Translated: CASSYPPNQPQHF. This sequence joins TRBV6-2 or TRBV6-3 and TRBJ1-5; no reliable D call. There are 13 residues in the CDR3. The germline V gene has CDR1 MNHEY and CDR2 SVGEGT. V was clipped by 2 bases and J by 4 bases, with 6 bases between them.

The V call is TRBV12-3 or TRBV12-4, the J call TRBJ1-2; 8 nucleotides line up with TRBD1. The CDR3 runs 15 residues. The J segment lost 6 bases and the V segment lost 1 base, leaving 7 bases of the junction unmatched. The CDR3 DNA reads TGTGCCAGCAGTTTAGGGACAGGGCAGGGTAATGGCTACACCTTC. Translating it yields CASSLGTGQGNGYTF.

About this clonotype itself: A read error may explain this, as a much larger clone is one base away. This chain uses TRBV29-1 with TRBJ2-1; D is ambiguous. The end of the DNA aligns better with TRBJ2-7, so the J call may be wrong. This CDR3 has 13 amino acids. Germline CDR1 is SQVTM and CDR2 is ANQGSEA. CDR3 residues: CSVGWSSYNEQYF. The CDR3 DNA is TGCAGCGTTGGGTGGAGCTCCTACAATGAGCAGTACTTC.

V is TRBV27 and J is TRBJ2-1; 9 bases align to TRBD2. With V trimmed by 8 bases and J by 4 bases, 6 bases remained unmatched. The CDR3 is 14 residues long. Germline CDR1 and CDR2: MNHEY and SMNVEV (reference sequence). Here the CDR3 reads CASCSGGQYNEQFF. The CDR3 region has the DNA TGTGCCAGCTGTAGCGGGGGACAATACAATGAGCAGTTCTTC.

This clonotype was observed at least ten times. This chain connects TRBV20-1 to TRBJ1-1; D is unclear. The CDR3 sequence is 11 residues long. V lost 6 bases to trimming and J lost 1 base, with 6 bases between them. CDR1 is DFQATT, CDR2 SNEGSKA, per germline (reference sequence). The CDR3 here is CSAAENTEAFF. Here the CDR3 DNA reads TGCAGTGCGGCGGAGAACACTGAAGCTTTCTTT.

The chain is built from TRBV28 and TRBJ2-3; 7 nucleotides line up with TRBD1. The CDR3 consists of 16 residues. With V trimmed by 3 bases and J by 4 bases, 10 bases remained unmatched. Looked up from germline, CDR1 is MDHEN and CDR2 is SYDVKM. CDR3 residues: CASSFFNRGLSDTQYF. The CDR3 DNA reads TGTGCCAGCAGTTTTTTTAACAGGGGTTTATCAGATACGCAGTATTTT.

This chain uses TRBV20-1 with TRBJ2-3, with a possible D match to TRBD2 (6 bases). Trimming pared 3 bases from V and 1 base from J, leaving 11 bases between. The CDR3 is 14 residues long. Germline V CDR1 and CDR2: DFQATT, SNEGSKA (reference sequence). CDR3 protein: CSASVGGGTDTQYF. The CDR3, as DNA: TGCAGTGCTAGCGTCGGGGGTGGCACAGATACGCAGTATTTT.

The rearrangement links TRBV4-1 to TRBJ2-1; the match to TRBD2 covers 11 bases. Germline CDR1 MGHRA, CDR2 YSYEKL. V was pared by 1 base and J by 4 bases, with 9 bases of the junction left unmatched. This CDR3 has 18 amino acids. CDR3 residues: CASSQVDMGLAVYNEQFF. Here the CDR3 DNA reads TGCGCCAGCAGCCAAGTCGACATGGGACTAGCGGTATACAATGAGCAGTTCTTC.

Remarks on this clonotype: This sequence may be a read error, since a much larger clone differs from it by one base. The chain employs TRBV20-1 and TRBJ1-6; D is uncertain. The CDR3 spans 16 residues. The V end was cut by 3 bases, the J end by 5 bases, with 17 bases between. The germline gives CDR1 DFQATT, CDR2 SNEGSKA (reference sequence). DNA for the CDR3: TGCAGTGCTAGGGAAACGGGCAGGCGTAATAATTCACCCCTCCACTTT. Its translation: CSARETGRRNNSPLHF.

Worth noting for this clonotype: This may arise from a read error, as a much more abundant clone is one base away. The V gene is TRBV7-2, the J gene TRBJ2-7; tentatively, D is TRBD1 (5 bases). Looked up from germline, CDR1 is SGHTA and CDR2 is FQGNSA. The CDR3 is made up of 15 amino acids. CDR3 DNA: TGTGCCTGCAGCTTAGCAGCAGGGCCACTCTACGAGCAGTACTTC. Its translation is CACSLAAGPLYEQYF.

J is TRBJ2-5 and V is TRBV9; 9 bases line up with TRBD2. This CDR3 comprises 15 residues. V trimming: 3 bases; J trimming: 0 bases; junction bases outside the gene matches: 3. Germline V gene data show CDR1 as SGDLS and CDR2 as YYNGEE. The CDR3 nucleotides are TGTGCCAGCAGCGCTAGCGGGGTGTACCAAGAGACCCAGTACTTC. This gives the protein CASSASGVYQETQYF.